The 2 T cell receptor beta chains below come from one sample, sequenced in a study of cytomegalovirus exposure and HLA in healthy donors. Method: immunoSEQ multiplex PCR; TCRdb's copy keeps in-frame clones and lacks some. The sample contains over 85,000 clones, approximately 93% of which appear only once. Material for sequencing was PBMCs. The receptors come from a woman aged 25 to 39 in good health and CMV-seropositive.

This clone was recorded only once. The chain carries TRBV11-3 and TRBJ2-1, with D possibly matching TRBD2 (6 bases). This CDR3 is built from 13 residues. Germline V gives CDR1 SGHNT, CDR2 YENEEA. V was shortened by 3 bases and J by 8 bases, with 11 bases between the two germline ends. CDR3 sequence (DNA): TGTGCCAGCAGCTTCGGCGGGGTCGATGAGCAGTTCTTC. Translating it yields CASSFGGVDEQFF.

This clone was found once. The CDR3, as DNA: TGCGCCAGCAGCTTGTTACTAGCGGGACAAGAGACCCAGTACTTC. Residues: CASSLLLAGQETQYF. The rearrangement links TRBV5-1 to TRBJ2-5; 10 bases fit TRBD2. Germline V gene data show CDR1 as SGHRS and CDR2 as YFSETQ. V lost 1 base to trimming and J lost 2 bases; unmatched junction nucleotides: 2. The CDR3 covers 15 residues. Variable domain in full (rest from reference TRBV5-1 and TRBJ2-5): KAGVTQTPRYLIKTRGQQVTLSCSPISGHRSVSWYQQTPGQGLQFLFEYFSETQRNKGNFPGRFSGRQFSNSRSEMNVSTLELGDSALYLCASSLLLAGQETQYFGPGTRLLVL.